Listed below are T cell receptor beta chains from one sample, sequenced in a study of cytomegalovirus exposure and HLA in healthy donors. Measured with immunoSEQ multiplex PCR; TCRdb has only the in-frame clones, and not every one. Of about 200,000 clones listed, approximately 78% are singletons. Sequenced material: PBMCs. Receptor source: a woman aged 40-49 years in good health and CMV-seronegative. CDR3s include the opening cysteine and the closing phenylalanine or tryptophan. D genes are given only for firm matches. Clone size is shown for a subset of rows, as once, few, many or a class of expanded clone.

j_gene,d_gene,abundance,v_gene,CDR3aa,CDR3nt
TRBJ2-7,.,.,TRBV19,CASSLLRPPGVSEQYF,TGTGCCAGTAGCTTGTTGCGGCCCCCAGGGGTGTCCGAGCAGTACTTC
TRBJ1-2,TRBD1,.,TRBV19,CASSPDRNYGYTF,TGTGCCAGTTCCCCGGACAGGAACTATGGCTACACCTTC
TRBJ2-5,.,.,TRBV5-8,CASSPRSTQYF,TGTGCCAGCAGCCCCCGGTCGACCCAGTACTTC
TRBJ2-2,TRBD2,.,TRBV30,CAWTSGSDTGELFF,TGTGCCTGGACTAGCGGGAGTGACACCGGGGAGCTGTTTTTT
TRBJ2-2,TRBD2,.,TRBV30,CAWSVGTSVYTGELFF,TGTGCCTGGAGTGTGGGGACTAGCGTATACACCGGGGAGCTGTTTTTT
TRBJ2-7,TRBD2,.,TRBV14,CASSPNAGLSYEQYF,TGTGCCAGCAGCCCCAATGCGGGACTAAGCTACGAGCAGTACTTC
TRBJ2-1,TRBD2,.,TRBV19,CASSIAGGTYNEQFF,TGTGCCAGTAGTATAGCGGGAGGGACCTACAATGAGCAGTTCTTC
TRBJ2-4,.,.,TRBV4-1,CASSQGGSNIQYF,TGCGCCAGCAGCCAAGGAGGGTCGAACATTCAGTACTTC
TRBJ1-1,TRBD1,.,TRBV2,CASTQGVLTEAFF,TGTGCCAGCACCCAGGGGGTATTGACTGAAGCTTTCTTT
TRBJ2-5,.,few,TRBV19,CASSQTDTHIGTQYF,TGTGCCAGTAGTCAAACGGACACCCACATAGGGACCCAGTACTTC
TRBJ2-7,TRBD1,.,TRBV7-8,CASSPGQGYEQYF,TGTGCCAGCAGCCCCGGACAGGGGTACGAGCAGTACTTC
TRBJ2-2,.,.,TRBV7-2,CASSEYSYTGELFF,TGTGCCAGCAGCGAGTATAGTTACACCGGGGAGCTGTTTTTT
TRBJ2-1,TRBD2,once,TRBV5-1,CARGPRREGNEQFF,TGCGCCAGAGGGCCCCGGCGGGAGGGGAATGAGCAGTTCTTC
TRBJ2-7,TRBD1,.,TRBV28,CASSSSAGQGTYEQYF,TGTGCCAGCAGTTCGTCGGCTGGACAGGGGACCTACGAGCAGTACTTC
TRBJ2-3,TRBD2,.,TRBV9,CASSVVLAGGTDTQYF,TGTGCCAGCAGCGTAGTGTTAGCGGGAGGTACAGATACGCAGTATTTT
TRBJ2-1,TRBD1,.,TRBV11-2,CASSLVRDRAPREQFF,TGTGCCAGCAGCTTAGTAAGGGACAGGGCGCCCCGGGAGCAGTTCTTC
TRBJ2-1,TRBD1,.,TRBV7-3,CASSLWDSNEQFF,TGTGCCAGCAGCTTATGGGACAGCAATGAGCAGTTCTTC
TRBJ1-3,.,.,TRBV6-5,CASSKQGSGNTIYF,TGTGCCAGCAGCAAACAGGGCTCTGGAAACACCATATATTTT
TRBJ1-1,TRBD1,.,TRBV5-1,CASSLAGGQKNTEAFF,TGCGCCAGCAGCTTGGCCGGGGGACAGAAGAACACTGAAGCTTTCTTT
TRBJ1-2,.,.,TRBV6-5,CASSYSAARVGYTF,TGTGCCAGCAGTTACTCAGCAGCGCGGGTTGGCTACACCTTC
TRBJ1-5,TRBD1,.,TRBV27,CASSLLGQGAYQPQHF,TGTGCCAGCAGCTTGCTCGGGCAGGGGGCGTATCAGCCCCAGCATTTT
TRBJ1-2,TRBD1,.,TRBV27,CASRRQGVSGYTF,TGTGCCAGCAGACGACAGGGAGTGTCGGGCTACACCTTC
TRBJ2-7,.,.,TRBV15,CATSRGPGAREQYF,TGTGCCACCAGCAGGGGCCCTGGTGCACGCGAGCAGTACTTC
TRBJ2-5,TRBD2,.,TRBV19,CASSITPGGLQETQYF,TGTGCCAGTAGTATTACCCCGGGGGGGCTCCAAGAGACCCAGTACTTC
TRBJ2-5,TRBD1,once,TRBV5-1,CASSAEGGLGWGGTQYF,TGCGCCAGCAGCGCAGAAGGGGGCTTGGGCTGGGGCGGGACCCAGTACTTC
TRBJ2-2,.,.,TRBV19,CASSIAQGRAGELFF,TGTGCCAGTAGTATAGCCCAGGGTCGGGCCGGGGAGCTGTTTTTT